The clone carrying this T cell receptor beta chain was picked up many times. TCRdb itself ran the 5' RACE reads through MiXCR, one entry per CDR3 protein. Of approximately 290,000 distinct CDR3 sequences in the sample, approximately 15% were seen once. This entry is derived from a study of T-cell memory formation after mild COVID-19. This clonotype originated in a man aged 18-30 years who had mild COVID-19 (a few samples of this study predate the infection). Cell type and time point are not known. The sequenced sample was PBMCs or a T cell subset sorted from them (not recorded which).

In DNA, the CDR3 is TGTGCCAGCAGCTTTGAGTCCGGGACAGCCCAGCATTTT. Its translation: CASSFESGTAQHF. The chain joins TRBV5-5 to TRBJ1-5; 7 nucleotides agree with TRBD1. From germline, CDR1 is SGHKS and CDR2 YYEKEE (reference sequence). This CDR3 is 13 amino acids long. The V segment lost 2 bases and the J segment 11 bases; nucleotides outside the gene matches: 7.